Presented here are 9 T cell receptor beta chains from one specimen sequenced in a study of early T cells in non-severe SARS-CoV-2 infection. TCRdb recomputed calls from the 5' RACE reads with MiXCR, one row per CDR3 protein. Of 20,000 to 25,000 distinct CDR3 sequences detected, 4.7% appear once; the ten largest clones hold roughly 15%. Sequenced input: whole blood. These receptors all come from an adult who was a healthcare worker with PCR-confirmed SARS-CoV-2 infection or an uninfected control (not recorded which).

This clonotype came up many times. This chain joins TRBV10-2 and TRBJ1-1; tentatively, D is TRBD1 (5 bases). The CDR3 runs to 13 residues. V lost 0 bases to trimming and J lost 13 bases, with 15 bases between them. Germline V gene data show CDR1 as WSHSY and CDR2 as SAAADI. In DNA, the CDR3 is TGCGCCAGCAGTGAGTCGGGGGTCTCCTTGGGTTTCTTT. Translated: CASSESGVSLGFF.

The chain uses TRBV6-6 and TRBJ2-2, with 9 bases aligning to TRBD1. Per germline, CDR1 MNHNY and CDR2 SVGAGI (reference sequence). This CDR3 comprises 16 residues. V was clipped by 5 bases and J by 4 bases; unmatched bases: 8. The CDR3 nucleotides read TGTGCCAGCAGTCCCCCAGGACAGGGGAGCACCGGGGAGCTGTTTTTT. It is translated as CASSPPGQGSTGELFF.

This clonotype has more than one count but fewer than ten. This chain connects TRBV7-2 to TRBJ2-7; 11 bases match TRBD1. The trim removed 3 bases at V and 3 bases at J, leaving 4 bases unmatched. The germline V gene has CDR1 SGHTA and CDR2 FQGNSA. There are 15 residues in the CDR3. CDR3 residues: CASSFSGTGGYEQYF. The CDR3 DNA follows: TGTGCCAGCAGCTTTTCCGGGACAGGGGGCTACGAGCAGTACTTC. Using reference TRBV7-2 and TRBJ2-7 for the parts outside the CDR3, the full variable domain is GAGVSQSPSNKVTEKGKDVELRCDPISGHTALYWYRQSLGQGLEFLIYFQGNSAPDKSGLPSDRFSAERTGGSVSTLTIQRTQQEDSAVYLCASSFSGTGGYEQYFGPGTRLTVT.

This rearrangement joins TRBV5-4 to TRBJ2-5; D not certain. Between the trimmed V and J ends, which lost 5 bases and 2 bases, there was a span of 13 bases. This CDR3 has 14 amino acids. CDR1 and CDR2 from the germline V gene are SGHNT and YYREEE (reference sequence). In DNA, the CDR3 is TGTGCCAGCAGAGACTTAGGCCGTCAAGAGACCCAGTACTTC. It codes for CASRDLGRQETQYF.

The chain couples TRBV29-1 to TRBJ1-5; tentatively, D is TRBD1 (6 bases). Germline lookup yields CDR1 SQVTM and CDR2 ANQGSEA. V lost 5 bases and J lost 3, with 17 bases in between. This CDR3 region has 15 residues. In DNA form, the CDR3 reads TGCAGCGTTCAAAAAATCCAGGGGAACAATCAGCCCCAGCATTTT. Its protein is CSVQKIQGNNQPQHF.

The sample holds a few counts of this clonotype. The gene calls are TRBV6-2 or TRBV6-3 and TRBJ1-4; the match to TRBD1 covers 7 bases. CDR3 length: 14 residues. V gave up 6 bases and J gave up 5 bases; unmatched junction bases: 6. CDR1 and CDR2 from the germline V gene are MNHEY and SVGEGT. CDR3 nucleotide sequence: TGTGCCAGCAGCTCAGGACAGGCAAATGAAAAACTGTTTTTT. Translated: CASSSGQANEKLFF.

The genes are TRBV9 and TRBJ2-5; D unresolved. CDR3 length equals 13 residues. Per the germline V gene, CDR1 is SGDLS and CDR2 is YYNGEE. Trimming left V 0 bases short and J 4 bases short, with 7 bases between. CDR3 in amino acids: CASSVGSRETQYF. The CDR3 DNA reads TGTGCCAGCAGCGTAGGTTCCCGAGAGACCCAGTACTTC. The full variable domain, rest sourced from reference TRBV9 and TRBJ2-5, is DSGVTQTPKHLITATGQRVTLRCSPRSGDLSVYWYQQSLDQGLQFLIQYYNGEERAKGNILERFSAQQFPDLHSELNLSSLELGDSALYFCASSVGSRETQYFGPGTRLLVL.

The gene calls are TRBV7-3 and TRBJ2-7; 7 bases agree with TRBD1. Germline loops: CDR1 SGHTA, CDR2 FQGTGA. V trimming: 2 bases; J trimming: 7 bases; junction bases outside the gene matches: 5. The CDR3 sequence is 13 residues long. Here the CDR3 reads CASSLEQGMEQYF. The CDR3 bases are TGTGCCAGCAGCTTAGAACAGGGGATGGAGCAGTACTTC.

V is TRBV11-3 and J is TRBJ2-2; no reliable D call. Trimming removed 4 bases from V and 6 bases from J, with 9 bases in between. Germline CDR1 reads SGHNT; CDR2 reads YENEEA. The CDR3 has 13 amino acids. CDR3 amino acids: CASSSSLSGELFF. The DNA for the CDR3 is TGTGCCAGCAGCTCTTCCCTTTCCGGGGAGCTGTTTTTT.